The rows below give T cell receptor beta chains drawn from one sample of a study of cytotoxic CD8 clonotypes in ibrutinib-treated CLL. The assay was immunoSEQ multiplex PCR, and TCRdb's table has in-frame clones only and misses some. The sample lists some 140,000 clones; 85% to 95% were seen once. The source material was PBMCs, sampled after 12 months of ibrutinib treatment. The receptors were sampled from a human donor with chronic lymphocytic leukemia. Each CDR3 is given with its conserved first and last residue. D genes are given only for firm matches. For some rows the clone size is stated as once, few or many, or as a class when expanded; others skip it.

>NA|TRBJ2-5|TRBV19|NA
CASSIGLLGKVETQYF
TGTGCCAGTAGTATAGGCCTGCTGGGGAAAGTGGAGACCCAGTACTTC
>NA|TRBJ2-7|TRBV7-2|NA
CASSFLEGLPGEQYF
TGTGCCAGCAGCTTCCTGGAGGGTCTTCCAGGCGAGCAGTACTTC
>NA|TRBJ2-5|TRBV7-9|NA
CASSLQETQYF
TGTGCCAGCAGCTTGCAAGAGACCCAGTACTTC
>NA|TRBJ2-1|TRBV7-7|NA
CASSLGPSRGPSYNEQFF
TGTGCTAGCAGCTTAGGCCCGTCGAGAGGTCCCTCCTACAATGAGCAGTTCTTC
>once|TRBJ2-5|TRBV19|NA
CASSVGISRNYWETQYF
TGTGCCAGTAGTGTCGGGATATCCCGAAATTATTGGGAGACCCAGTACTTC
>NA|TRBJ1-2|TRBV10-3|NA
CAISDPGRYGYTF
TGTGCCATCAGTGACCCAGGGCGGTATGGCTACACCTTC
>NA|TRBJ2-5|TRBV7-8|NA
CASSLGHRETQYF
TGTGCCAGCAGCCTGGGACACCGAGAGACCCAGTACTTC
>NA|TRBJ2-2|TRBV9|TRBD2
CASSVRESTLNTGELFF
TGTGCCAGCAGCGTGCGGGAGTCCACACTGAACACCGGGGAGCTGTTTTTT
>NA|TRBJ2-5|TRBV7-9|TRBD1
CASSPTGIETQYF
TGTGCCAGCAGTCCGACAGGGATTGAGACCCAGTACTTC
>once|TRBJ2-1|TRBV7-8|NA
CASSFTLGREYNEQFF
TGTGCCAGCAGCTTCACTCTTGGGAGAGAATACAATGAGCAGTTCTTC
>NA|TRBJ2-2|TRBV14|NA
CASSQESLAGTDGELFF
TGTGCCAGCAGCCAAGAGAGCTTAGCAGGGACGGACGGGGAGCTGTTTTTT
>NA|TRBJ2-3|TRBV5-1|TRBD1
CASSRTGGDTQYF
TGCGCCAGCAGTCGGACAGGGGGAGATACGCAGTATTTT
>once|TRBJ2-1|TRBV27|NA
CASSPGEGVF
TGTGCCAGCAGTCCGGGAGAGGGCGTCTTC
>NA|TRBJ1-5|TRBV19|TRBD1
CASHPTGESNQPQHF
TGTGCCAGCCATCCGACAGGGGAGAGCAATCAGCCCCAGCATTTT
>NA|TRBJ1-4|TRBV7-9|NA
CASSLGDRYWLFF
TGTGCCAGCAGCTTAGGGGACCGATATTGGTTGTTTTTT
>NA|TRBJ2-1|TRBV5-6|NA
CASSLPPPGDEQFF
TGTGCCAGCAGCTTGCCTCCTCCCGGGGATGAGCAGTTCTTC
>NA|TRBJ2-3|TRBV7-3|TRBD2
CASSSGRGNTQYF
TGTGCCAGCAGCTCCGGGAGGGGAAATACGCAGTATTTT
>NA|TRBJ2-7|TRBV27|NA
CASSLSQGRDEQYF
TGTGCCAGCAGCCTCTCACAGGGCAGAGACGAGCAGTACTTC
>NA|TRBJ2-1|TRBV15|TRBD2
CATSTGLAGYNEQFF
TGTGCCACCAGCACCGGACTAGCTGGGTACAATGAGCAGTTCTTC
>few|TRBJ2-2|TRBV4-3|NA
CASSHFSNTGELFF
TGCGCCAGCAGCCACTTTTCGAACACCGGGGAGCTGTTTTTT
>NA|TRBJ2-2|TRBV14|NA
CASSQFANTGELFF
TGTGCCAGCAGCCAATTTGCGAACACCGGGGAGCTGTTTTTT
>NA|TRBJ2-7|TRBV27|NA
CASSGSYEQYF
TGTGCCAGCTCGGGGAGTTACGAGCAGTACTTC
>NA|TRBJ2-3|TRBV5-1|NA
CASSFNPGSTDTQYF
TGCGCCAGCAGCTTCAACCCTGGTAGCACAGATACGCAGTATTTT
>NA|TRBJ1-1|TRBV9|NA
CASSPPRDTEAFF
TGTGCCAGCAGCCCGCCCCGGGACACTGAAGCTTTCTTT
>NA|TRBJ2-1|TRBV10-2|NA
CASTGSGRPGNEQFF
TGCGCCAGCACAGGCTCCGGGCGTCCTGGCAATGAGCAGTTCTTC
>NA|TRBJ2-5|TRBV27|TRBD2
CASSPNPLGLAVRYQETQYF
TGTGCCAGCAGTCCTAATCCACTTGGACTAGCCGTACGGTACCAAGAGACCCAGTACTTC
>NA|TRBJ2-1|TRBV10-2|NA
CASSESIDVGAYNEQFF
TGCGCCAGCAGTGAGTCTATCGACGTAGGCGCCTACAATGAGCAGTTCTTC
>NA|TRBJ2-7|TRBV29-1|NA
CSVLPESTYGDEQYF
TGCAGCGTTTTACCAGAATCTACGTACGGGGACGAGCAGTACTTC
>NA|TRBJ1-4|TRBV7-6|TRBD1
CASSLTGTGDEKLFF
TGTGCCAGCAGCTTGACCGGGACAGGTGACGAAAAACTGTTTTTT
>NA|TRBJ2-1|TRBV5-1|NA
CASSEGLQYNEQFF
TGCGCCAGCAGCGAGGGACTCCAATACAATGAGCAGTTCTTC
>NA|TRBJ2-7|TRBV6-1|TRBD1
CASTAGTGVAYEQYF
TGTGCCAGCACCGCCGGGACAGGGGTCGCCTACGAGCAGTACTTC
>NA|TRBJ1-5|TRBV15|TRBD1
CATSTDRGGNQPQHF
TGTGCCACCAGCACCGACAGGGGAGGCAATCAGCCCCAGCATTTT
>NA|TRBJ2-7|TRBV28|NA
CASSLSLLREQYF
TGTGCCAGCAGTTTAAGCCTCCTCCGCGAGCAGTACTTC
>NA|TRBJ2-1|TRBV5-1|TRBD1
CASSSGTGASEQFF
TGCGCCAGCAGCTCCGGGACAGGGGCCAGTGAGCAGTTCTTC
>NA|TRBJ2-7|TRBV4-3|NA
CASSQGRGVHEQYF
TGCGCCAGCAGCCAAGGCCGTGGGGTCCACGAGCAGTACTTC
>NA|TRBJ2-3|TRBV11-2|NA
CASSLAGVLDTQYF
TGTGCCAGCAGCTTAGCGGGAGTTTTAGATACGCAGTATTTT
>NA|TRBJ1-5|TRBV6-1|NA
CASRAGADSNQPQHF
TGTGCCAGCAGGGCTGGGGCAGATAGCAATCAGCCCCAGCATTTT
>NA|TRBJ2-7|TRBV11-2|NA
CASSPGVGDYEQYF
TGTGCCAGCAGCCCCGGGGTGGGAGACTACGAGCAGTACTTC
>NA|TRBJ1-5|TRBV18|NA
CASSGGADSNQPQHF
TGTGCCAGCTCGGGGGGCGCCGATAGCAATCAGCCCCAGCATTTT
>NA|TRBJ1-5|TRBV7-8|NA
CASSLEGQPQHF
TGTGCCAGCAGCTTAGAGGGCCAGCCCCAGCATTTT
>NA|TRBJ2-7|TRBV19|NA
CASSMGGSFTYEQYF
TGTGCCAGTAGTATGGGCGGTTCTTTCACCTACGAGCAGTACTTC
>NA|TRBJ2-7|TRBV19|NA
CASSRGGHLYEQYF
TGTGCCAGTAGCAGGGGTGGACATTTATACGAGCAGTACTTC
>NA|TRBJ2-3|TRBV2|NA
CASSPNPSPRTDTQYF
TGTGCCAGCAGCCCCAATCCAAGTCCGCGCACAGATACGCAGTATTTT
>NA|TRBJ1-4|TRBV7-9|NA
CASSLVLVSANEKLFF
TGTGCCAGCAGCTTAGTTCTCGTCTCGGCTAATGAAAAACTGTTTTTT
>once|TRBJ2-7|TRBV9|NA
CASSVMGESVYEQYF
TGTGCCAGCAGCGTAATGGGGGAGTCGGTCTACGAGCAGTACTTC
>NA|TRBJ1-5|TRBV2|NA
CASSELGIINQPQHF
TGTGCCAGCAGTGAATTGGGGATAATCAATCAGCCCCAGCATTTT
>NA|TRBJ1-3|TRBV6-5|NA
CASSMTAHSGNTIYF
TGTGCCAGCAGTATGACAGCCCACTCTGGAAACACCATATATTTT
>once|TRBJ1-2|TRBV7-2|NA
CASSFLQEFYGYTF
TGTGCCAGCAGCTTTCTACAGGAGTTCTATGGCTACACCTTC
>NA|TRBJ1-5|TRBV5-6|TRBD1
CASSPRKGQLNQPQHF
TGTGCCAGCAGCCCACGGAAGGGACAGCTCAATCAGCCCCAGCATTTT
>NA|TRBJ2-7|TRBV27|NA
CASSTSVGEQYF
TGTGCCAGCAGTACATCAGTAGGCGAGCAGTACTTC
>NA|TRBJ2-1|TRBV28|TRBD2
CASSLLAASYNEQFF
TGTGCCAGCAGTTTACTAGCGGCCTCCTACAATGAGCAGTTCTTC
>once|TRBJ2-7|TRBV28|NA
CASSSPRKGGTAYEQYF
TGTGCCAGCAGTTCCCCCCGAAAGGGCGGGACCGCCTACGAGCAGTACTTC
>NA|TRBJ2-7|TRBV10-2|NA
CASSAVGSYEQYF
TGCGCCAGCAGTGCGGTGGGCTCCTACGAGCAGTACTTC